This T cell receptor beta chain was recorded in a study of monozygotic twins with cystic fibrosis. General study points: Median Simpson clonality of 0.0095 suggested naive T cells predominated. Unrelated CF individuals shared fewer identical clonotypes than monozygotic CF twins. J usage was most co-twin-similar in 8 of 16 pairs, V in 13.

The CDR3 covers 14 residues. The ends were cut back, 0 bases at V and 1 base at J, with 6 bases in the middle. Germline-derived CDR1 and CDR2 are ENHRY and SYGVKD. This clone was found once. As yet, its antigen is unknown. The assay was immunoSEQ multiplex PCR, and TCRdb's table has in-frame clones only and misses some. The table has about 22,000 clones, about 87% seen once; the top ten hold approximately 1.3%. The sequenced sample was blood. The chain links TRBV10-3 to TRBJ2-5; D is unclear. This TCR derives from a woman in her 30s with cystic fibrosis. CDR3 coding DNA: TGTGCCATCAGTGAGTCGACGCTCCAAGAGACCCAGTACTTC. This encodes CAISESTLQETQYF.